The sequence of this TCR beta chain was determined in a study of blood T cell repertoires in COVID-19. Study-level information: Some COVID-19 samples were acute and others convalescent; all came from the United States, Italy and Spain.

The germline V gene has CDR1 LNHDA and CDR2 SQIVND (reference sequence). CDR3 size: 13 residues. V was clipped by 6 bases and J by 9 bases, with 15 bases between them. In the source study's methods: From reference gene primer amplification, estimates of nucleated cell counts were derived. Assay used: immunoSEQ multiplex PCR; TCRdb lists only in-frame clones, some missing. Clonal size and the V and J genes are those of that table, whereas D and trimming came from the DNA. Here the sample spans 250,000 to 300,000 clones, 80% to 95% being singletons. Cohort 3 recovery required two negative PCRs, clearance, or symptom resolution.

The sequenced material came from PBMCs or T cells enriched from blood (not recorded which). The chain uses TRBV19 and TRBJ2-1; D uncertain. This clonotype was sampled from a woman under 40 who had recovered from COVID-19. The CDR3 DNA reads TGTGCCAGTAGCGTGACCCGTACTACTGAGCAGTTCTTC. Protein: CASSVTRTTEQFF.